A single TCR beta chain is shown here with its context. This clone's antigen is unknown. No quality values exist for individual bases; no much larger clone is one base distant. V is clipped by 3 bases and J by 5 bases, and the sequence between their germline boundaries is 7 bases long. From the germline V gene (reference sequence), CDR1 is LGHDT and CDR2 is YNNKEL. From the cysteine through the phenylalanine, the CDR3 covers 12 amino acids. CDR3 DNA is the only sequence kept; it has 36 bases, read in frame from the first base. These data originate in a study of early T cells in non-severe SARS-CoV-2 infection (dated by TCRdb to about 2021). About the full investigation: Because TCR sequencing relied on bulk RNA taken from unsorted whole blood, pairing of alpha and beta chains was not possible. Overall results and qualifications from the work: VDJdb matching was skewed toward anti-spike CD8 responses, so virus-specific expansions were likely underestimated and private and CD4 specificities were missed.

This was a case-control study nested in a cohort of healthcare workers in London, UK, who had nasopharyngeal swab PCR tests and blood samples taken every week. Between 23 and 31 March 2020, the week of the UK lockdown, healthcare workers were enrolled and then followed up weekly for as long as 16 weeks. Receptor libraries were prepared by 5' RACE. TCRdb shows the sequencer as NextSeq 500. Unique molecular identifiers were attached to individual cDNA molecules in the TCR library protocol so that sequencing error and PCR bias could be corrected. Both TCR alpha and beta chains were sequenced, and tight co-correlation was observed between alpha and beta sequence abundances in each sample. The authors processed their data as follows. Decombinator V4 was used to annotate the V gene, J gene and CDR3 of the TCR sequences. TCRs were defined as expanded if a significant change between any two time points was detected under a Poisson model with p below 0.0001. TCR abundances were normalised to the total number of TCRs sequenced in each sample and reported as counts per million. MAIT TCRs were defined by TRAV1-2 paired with TRAJ12, TRAJ20 or TRAJ33, and iNKT TCRs by TRAV10 paired with TRAJ18. VDJdb, accessed 1 November 2021, was searched for CMV, EBV and SARS-CoV-2 annotated TCRs, with TCRs annotated for multiple antigens excluded. The public sequencing data were trimmed at Q25 with fastp and processed into clonotypes with MiXCR by TCRdb, which kept only in-frame beta chains. Rows are unified per CDR3 protein, each entry keeping the most common DNA and genes. TCRdb's processing, not the authors', yielded these V and J calls. The sample yields roughly 100,000 distinct CDR3 sequences; around 13% were counted once. The top ten hold roughly 6.2% of the sample.

The sequence links TRBV3-1 to TRBJ2-5; the D gene is unclear. The sequencing input was whole blood. The receptor was isolated from an adult who was a healthcare worker with PCR-confirmed SARS-CoV-2 infection or an uninfected control (not recorded which). The DNA reads as follows: TGTGCCAGCAGCCATACAGTCGAGACCCAGTACTTC. Translation gives CASSHTVETQYF.